The source of this T cell receptor (beta chain) is a study of cytomegalovirus exposure and HLA in healthy donors. Study results and limitations: A few CMV-associated chains were confirmed in vitro to be specific for CMV antigens. With further analysis later on, most CMV-associated TCR beta chains appeared HLA-restricted. Reportedly, diagnosis of cytomegalovirus status by the classifier showed high specificity and sensitivity.

Primers: 60 Vbeta forward and 13 Jbeta reverse. In the source study's methods: Counted up in a later analysis, unique TCR beta chains came to 65 million to 80 million, with 9.5 million to 13 million shared. The assay was immunoSEQ multiplex PCR, and TCRdb's table has in-frame clones only and misses some. The V and J calls and clone size come from that table; D and trimming were worked out from the DNA. Altogether 150,000 to 200,000 clones are present, roughly 74% being singletons, with the ten largest covering around 6%. The V gene's germline CDR1 is MDHEN and CDR2 SYDVKM. Trimming cost V 7 bases and J 1 base; bases outside gene matches: 9. The CDR3 length is 15 residues. This clone showed up just a few times. What it binds is unknown.

This clonotype originated in a woman under 40 in good health and CMV-seropositive. This chain uses TRBV28 with TRBJ1-1; 7 bases map to TRBD1. The specimen was PBMCs. CDR3 in DNA: TGTGCCAGCATAAGACAGGGAATAAGGAACACTGAAGCTTTCTTT. This encodes CASIRQGIRNTEAFF.